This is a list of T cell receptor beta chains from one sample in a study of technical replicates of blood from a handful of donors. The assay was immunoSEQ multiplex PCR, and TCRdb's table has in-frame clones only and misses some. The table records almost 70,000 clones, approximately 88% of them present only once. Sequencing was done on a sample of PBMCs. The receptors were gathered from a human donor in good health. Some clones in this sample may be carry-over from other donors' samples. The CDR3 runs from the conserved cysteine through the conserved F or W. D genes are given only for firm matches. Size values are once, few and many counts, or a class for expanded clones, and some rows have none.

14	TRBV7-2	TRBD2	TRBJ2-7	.	CASSPGTSAYEQYF	TGTGCCAGCAGCCCTGGGACTAGCGCTTACGAGCAGTACTTC
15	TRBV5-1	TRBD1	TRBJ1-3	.	CASRNDRGARNTIYF	TGCGCCAGCAGAAACGACAGGGGGGCTCGAAACACCATATATTTT
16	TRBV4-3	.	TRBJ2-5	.	CASSQGGPGSQETQYF	TGCGCCAGCAGCCAAGGGGGCCCGGGCTCCCAAGAGACCCAGTACTTC
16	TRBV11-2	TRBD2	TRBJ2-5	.	CASSLVGGGDTGTQYF	TGTGCCAGCAGCTTAGTGGGCGGGGGAGACACAGGGACCCAGTACTTC
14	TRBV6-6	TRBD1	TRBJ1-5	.	CASSTTGGNQPQHF	TGTGCCAGCAGTACAACAGGGGGCAATCAGCCCCAGCATTTT
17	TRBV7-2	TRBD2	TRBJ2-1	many	CASSTGVRLAPYNEQFF	TGTGCCAGCAGCACCGGCGTGAGACTAGCGCCTTACAATGAGCAGTTCTTC
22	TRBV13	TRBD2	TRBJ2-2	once	CASSLTLWTSGGKVANTGELFF	TGTGCCAGCAGCTTAACACTTTGGACTAGCGGGGGCAAAGTCGCGAACACCGGGGAGCTGTTTTTT
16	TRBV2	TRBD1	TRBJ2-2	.	CASSGDRGPNTGELFF	TGTGCCAGCAGTGGTGACAGGGGGCCGAACACCGGGGAGCTGTTTTTT
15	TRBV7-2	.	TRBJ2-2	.	CASSTWGVGSGELFF	TGTGCCAGCAGCACCTGGGGAGTAGGTTCCGGGGAGCTGTTTTTT
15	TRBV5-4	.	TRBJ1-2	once	CASSPGGIKDYGYTF	TGTGCCAGCAGCCCGGGGGGGATTAAGGACTATGGCTACACCTTC
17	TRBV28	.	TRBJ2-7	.	CASSRFAGTRKSYEQYF	TGTGCCAGCAGTCGCTTCGCCGGGACTCGGAAGTCCTACGAGCAGTACTTC
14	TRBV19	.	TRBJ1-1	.	CASSIEGGNTEAFF	TGTGCCAGTAGTATCGAAGGGGGGAACACTGAAGCTTTCTTT
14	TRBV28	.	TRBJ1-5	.	CASSPGNPRRPQHF	TGTGCCAGCAGTCCCGGGAACCCCCGGCGGCCCCAGCATTTT
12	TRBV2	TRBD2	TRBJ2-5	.	CASCTSGETQYF	TGTGCCAGCTGCACTAGCGGGGAGACCCAGTACTTC
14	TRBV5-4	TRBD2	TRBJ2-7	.	CASSNGLAVYEQYF	TGTGCCAGCAGCAACGGACTAGCAGTCTACGAGCAGTACTTC
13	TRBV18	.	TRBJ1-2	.	CASSRQDASGYTF	TGTGCCAGCTCACGACAGGATGCTAGTGGCTACACCTTC
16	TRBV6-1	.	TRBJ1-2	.	CASSEGGLASNYGYTF	TGTGCCAGCAGTGAAGGGGGACTAGCCTCTAACTATGGCTACACCTTC
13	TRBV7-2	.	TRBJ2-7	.	CASSPEGRGRQYF	TGTGCCAGCAGCCCCGAGGGGCGGGGGCGACAGTACTTC
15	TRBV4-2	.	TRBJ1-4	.	CASTPSGTGTEKLFF	TGTGCCAGCACCCCGTCCGGGACTGGAACTGAAAAACTGTTTTTT
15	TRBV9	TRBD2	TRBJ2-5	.	CASSAGTSEKETQYF	TGTGCCAGCAGCGCCGGGACTAGCGAAAAAGAGACCCAGTACTTC
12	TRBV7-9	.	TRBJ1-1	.	CASSLTGGEAFF	TGTGCCAGCAGCTTAACCGGAGGGGAAGCTTTCTTT
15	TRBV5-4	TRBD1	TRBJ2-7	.	CASSLAGAGGYEQYF	TGTGCCAGCAGCTTGGCCGGGGCAGGGGGTTACGAGCAGTACTTC
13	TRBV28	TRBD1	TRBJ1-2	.	CASSNPRGPGYTF	TGTGCCAGCAGTAACCCCAGGGGGCCTGGCTACACCTTC
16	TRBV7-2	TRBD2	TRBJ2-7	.	CASSLLAGVRTYEQYF	TGTGCCAGCAGCTTACTAGCGGGAGTCCGGACCTACGAGCAGTACTTC
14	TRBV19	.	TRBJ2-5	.	CASSPHRGQETQYF	TGTGCCAGTAGTCCCCATCGGGGGCAAGAGACCCAGTACTTC
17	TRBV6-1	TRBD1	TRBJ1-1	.	CASSARAQGWGNTEAFF	TGTGCCAGCAGTGCCCGGGCACAGGGGTGGGGGAACACTGAAGCTTTCTTT
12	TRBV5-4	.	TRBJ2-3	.	CASSFRTDTQYF	TGTGCCAGCAGCTTTAGAACAGATACGCAGTATTTT
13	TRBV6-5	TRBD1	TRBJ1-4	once	CASSGTVFEKLFF	TGTGCCAGCAGTGGGACAGTTTTTGAAAAACTGTTTTTT
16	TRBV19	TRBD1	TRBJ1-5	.	CASSIDGQGLGQPQHF	TGTGCCAGTAGTATTGATGGACAGGGGTTGGGCCAGCCCCAGCATTTT
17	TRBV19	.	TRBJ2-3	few	CASSPVISEGETDTQYF	TGTGCCAGTAGTCCCGTCATTTCTGAGGGAGAGACAGATACGCAGTATTTT
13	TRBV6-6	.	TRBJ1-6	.	CASSSGTSSPLHF	TGTGCCAGCAGTTCAGGGACTTCTTCACCCCTCCACTTT
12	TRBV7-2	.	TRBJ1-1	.	CASSFYGNEAFF	TGTGCCAGCAGCTTCTACGGGAATGAAGCTTTCTTT